What follows describes a single TCR beta chain. This sample was included in a study of T cell changes during pregnancy in multiple sclerosis. Sequencing used immunoSEQ multiplex PCR; TCRdb keeps in-frame clones, though not all of them. The data hold some 28,000 clones, with around 90% observed a single time. This CDR3 has 16 amino acids. Germline V gene lookup returns CDR1 MDHEN and CDR2 SYDVKM. Deletions cut 2 bases from V and 0 bases from J, with 13 bases between. The sample was CD4+ T cells from peripheral blood mononuclear cells, taken in the first trimester of pregnancy. This chain links TRBV28 with TRBJ1-1; TRBD1 might be the D (5 bases). This receptor was identified in a female donor in good health, enrolled as a control in a pregnancy study. The CDR3 reads CASSLQGGWMNTEAFF. CDR3 nucleotide sequence: TGTGCCAGCAGTTTACAGGGCGGATGGATGAACACTGAAGCTTTCTTT. The entire variable domain, with the rest obtained from reference TRBV28 and TRBJ1-1, is as follows: DVKVTQSSRYLVKRTGEKVFLECVQDMDHENMFWYRQDPGLGLRLIYFSYDVKMKEKGDIPEGYSVSREKKERFSLILESASTNQTSMYLCASSLQGGWMNTEAFFGQGTRLTVV.